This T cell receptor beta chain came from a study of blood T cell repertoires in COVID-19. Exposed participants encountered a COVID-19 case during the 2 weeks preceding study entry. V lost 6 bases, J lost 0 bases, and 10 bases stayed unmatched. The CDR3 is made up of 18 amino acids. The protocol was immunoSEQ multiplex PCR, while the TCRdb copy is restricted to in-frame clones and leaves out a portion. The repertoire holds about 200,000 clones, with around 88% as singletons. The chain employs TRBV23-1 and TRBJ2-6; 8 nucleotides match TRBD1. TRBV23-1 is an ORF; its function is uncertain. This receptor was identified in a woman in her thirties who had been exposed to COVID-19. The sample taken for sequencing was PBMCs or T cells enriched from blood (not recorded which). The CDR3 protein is CASRRRDRYTSGANVLTF. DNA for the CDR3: TGCGCCAGCAGACGACGGGACAGGTATACCTCTGGGGCCAACGTCCTGACTTTC.